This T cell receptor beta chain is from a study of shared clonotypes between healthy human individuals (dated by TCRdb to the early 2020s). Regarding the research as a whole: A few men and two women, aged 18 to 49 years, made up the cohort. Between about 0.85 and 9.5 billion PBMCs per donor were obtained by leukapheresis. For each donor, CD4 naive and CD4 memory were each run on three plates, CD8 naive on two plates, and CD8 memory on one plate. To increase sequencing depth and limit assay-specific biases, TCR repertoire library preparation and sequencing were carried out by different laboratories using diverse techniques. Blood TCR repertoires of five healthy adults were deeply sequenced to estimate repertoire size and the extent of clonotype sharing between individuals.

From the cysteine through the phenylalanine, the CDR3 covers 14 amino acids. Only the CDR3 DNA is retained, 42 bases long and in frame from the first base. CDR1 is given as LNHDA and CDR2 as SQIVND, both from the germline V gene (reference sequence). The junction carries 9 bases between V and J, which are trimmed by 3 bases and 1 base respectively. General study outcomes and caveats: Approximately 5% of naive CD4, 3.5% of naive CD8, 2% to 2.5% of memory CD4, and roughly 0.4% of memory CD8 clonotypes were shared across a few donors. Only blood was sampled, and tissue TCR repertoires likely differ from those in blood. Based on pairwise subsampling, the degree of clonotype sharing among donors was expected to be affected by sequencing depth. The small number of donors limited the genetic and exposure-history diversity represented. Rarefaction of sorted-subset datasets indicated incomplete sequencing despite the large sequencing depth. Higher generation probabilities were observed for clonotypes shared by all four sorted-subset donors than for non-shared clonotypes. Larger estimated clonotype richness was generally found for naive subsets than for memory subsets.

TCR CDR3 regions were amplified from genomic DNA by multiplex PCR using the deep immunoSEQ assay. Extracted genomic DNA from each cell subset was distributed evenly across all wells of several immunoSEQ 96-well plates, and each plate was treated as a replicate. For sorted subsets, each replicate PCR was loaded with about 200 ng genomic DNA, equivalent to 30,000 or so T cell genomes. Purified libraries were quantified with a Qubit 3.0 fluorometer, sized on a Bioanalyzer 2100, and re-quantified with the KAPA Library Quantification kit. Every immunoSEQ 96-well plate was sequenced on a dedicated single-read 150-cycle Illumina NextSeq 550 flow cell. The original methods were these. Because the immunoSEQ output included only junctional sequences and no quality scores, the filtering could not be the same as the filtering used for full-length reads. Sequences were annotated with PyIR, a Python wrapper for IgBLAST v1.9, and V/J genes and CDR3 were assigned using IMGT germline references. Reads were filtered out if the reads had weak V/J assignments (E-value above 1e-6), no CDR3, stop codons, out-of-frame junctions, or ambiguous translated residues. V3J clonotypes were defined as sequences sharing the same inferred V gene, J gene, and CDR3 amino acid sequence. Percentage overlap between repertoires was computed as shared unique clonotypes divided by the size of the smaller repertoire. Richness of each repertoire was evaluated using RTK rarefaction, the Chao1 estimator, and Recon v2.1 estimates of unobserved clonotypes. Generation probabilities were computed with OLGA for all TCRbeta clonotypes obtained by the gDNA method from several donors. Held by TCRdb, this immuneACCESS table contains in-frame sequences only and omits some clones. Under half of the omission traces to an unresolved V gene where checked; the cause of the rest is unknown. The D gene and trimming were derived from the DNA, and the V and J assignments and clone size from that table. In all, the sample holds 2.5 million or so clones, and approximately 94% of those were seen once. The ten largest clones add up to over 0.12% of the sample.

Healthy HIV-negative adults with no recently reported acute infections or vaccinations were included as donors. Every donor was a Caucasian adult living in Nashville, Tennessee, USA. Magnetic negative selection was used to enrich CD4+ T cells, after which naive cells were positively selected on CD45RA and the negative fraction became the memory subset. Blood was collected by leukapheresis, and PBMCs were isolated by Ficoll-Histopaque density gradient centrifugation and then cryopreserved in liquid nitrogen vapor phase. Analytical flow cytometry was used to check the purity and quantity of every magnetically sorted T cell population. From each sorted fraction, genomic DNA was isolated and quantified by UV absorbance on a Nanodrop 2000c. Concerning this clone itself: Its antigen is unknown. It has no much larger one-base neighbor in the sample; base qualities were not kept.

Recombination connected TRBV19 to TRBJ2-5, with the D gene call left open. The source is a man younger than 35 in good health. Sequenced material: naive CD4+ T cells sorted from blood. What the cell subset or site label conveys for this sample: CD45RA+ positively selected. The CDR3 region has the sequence CASSMGRIQETQYF. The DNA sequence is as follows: TGTGCCAGTAGTATGGGTCGGATCCAAGAGACCCAGTACTTC.